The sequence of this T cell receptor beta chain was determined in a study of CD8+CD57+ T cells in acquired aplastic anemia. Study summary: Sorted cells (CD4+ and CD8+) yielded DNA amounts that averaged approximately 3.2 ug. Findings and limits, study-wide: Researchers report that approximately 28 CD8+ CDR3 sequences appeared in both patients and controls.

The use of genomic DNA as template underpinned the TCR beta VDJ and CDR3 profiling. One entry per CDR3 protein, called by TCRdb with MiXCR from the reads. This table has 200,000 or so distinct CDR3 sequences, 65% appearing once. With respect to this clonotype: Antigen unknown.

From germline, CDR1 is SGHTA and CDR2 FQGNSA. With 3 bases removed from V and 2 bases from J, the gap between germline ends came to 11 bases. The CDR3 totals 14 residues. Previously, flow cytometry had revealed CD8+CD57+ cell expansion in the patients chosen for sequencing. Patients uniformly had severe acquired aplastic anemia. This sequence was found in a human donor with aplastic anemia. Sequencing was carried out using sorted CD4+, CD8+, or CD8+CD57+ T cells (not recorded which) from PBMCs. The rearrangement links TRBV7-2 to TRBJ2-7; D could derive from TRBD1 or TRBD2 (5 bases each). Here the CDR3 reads CASSFGDGPYEQYF. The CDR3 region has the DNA TGTGCCAGCAGCTTCGGGGACGGGCCCTACGAGCAGTACTTC.